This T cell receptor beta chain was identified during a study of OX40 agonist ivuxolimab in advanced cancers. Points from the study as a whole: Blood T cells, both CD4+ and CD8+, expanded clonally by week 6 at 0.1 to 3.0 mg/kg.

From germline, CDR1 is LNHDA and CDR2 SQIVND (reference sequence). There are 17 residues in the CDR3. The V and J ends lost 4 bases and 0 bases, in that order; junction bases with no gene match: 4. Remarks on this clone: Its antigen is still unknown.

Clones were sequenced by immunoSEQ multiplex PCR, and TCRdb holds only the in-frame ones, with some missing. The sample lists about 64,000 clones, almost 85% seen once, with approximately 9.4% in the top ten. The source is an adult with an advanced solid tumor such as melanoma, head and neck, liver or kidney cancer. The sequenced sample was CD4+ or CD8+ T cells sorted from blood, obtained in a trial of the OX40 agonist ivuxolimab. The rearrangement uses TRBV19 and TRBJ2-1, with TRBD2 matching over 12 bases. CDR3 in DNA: TGTGCCAGTAGTACGACTAGCGGGAGTGGCTCCTACAATGAGCAGTTCTTC. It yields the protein CASSTTSGSGSYNEQFF.